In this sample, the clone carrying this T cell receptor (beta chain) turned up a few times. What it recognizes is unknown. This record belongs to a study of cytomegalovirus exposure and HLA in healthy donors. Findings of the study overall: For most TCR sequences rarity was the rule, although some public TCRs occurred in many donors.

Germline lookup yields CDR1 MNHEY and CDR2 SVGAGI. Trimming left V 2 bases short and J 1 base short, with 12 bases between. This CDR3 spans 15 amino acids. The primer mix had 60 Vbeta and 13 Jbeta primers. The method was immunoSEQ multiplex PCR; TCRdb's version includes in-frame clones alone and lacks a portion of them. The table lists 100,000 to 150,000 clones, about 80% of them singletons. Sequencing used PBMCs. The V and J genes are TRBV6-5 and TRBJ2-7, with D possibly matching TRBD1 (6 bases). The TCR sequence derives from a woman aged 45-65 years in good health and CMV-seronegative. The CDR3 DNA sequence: TGTGCCAGCAGTTACGGACAGCCCTTGTCCTACGAGCAGTACTTC. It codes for CASSYGQPLSYEQYF.